These T cell receptor beta chains were read from a single sample in a study of cytomegalovirus exposure and HLA in healthy donors. The data were produced by immunoSEQ multiplex PCR, yet TCRdb's version contains in-frame clones alone and is incomplete. The table includes 100,000 to 150,000 clones, roughly 79% detected once. The sequenced sample was PBMCs. These receptors were taken from a woman aged 40 to 50 in good health and CMV-seronegative. Both conserved end residues are part of each CDR3. The D gene is left open where the match is weak. Not every row has a clone size; where given, it reads once, few, many or a size class.

J,D,size,V,CDR3,DNA
TRBJ1-2,.,.,TRBV5-8,CASSVDRRAMGYTF,TGTGCCAGCAGCGTCGACAGGCGTGCTATGGGCTACACCTTC
TRBJ1-6,TRBD1,.,TRBV18,CASSPTGDLLSPLHF,TGTGCCAGCTCACCGACAGGGGACCTTCTTTCACCCCTCCACTTT
TRBJ2-1,TRBD2,.,TRBV6-1,CASSLAGGTYNEQFF,TGTGCCAGCAGCCTAGCGGGGGGGACCTACAATGAGCAGTTCTTC
TRBJ2-3,.,few,TRBV2,CASSERYTDTQYF,TGTGCCAGCAGTGAGCGGTACACAGATACGCAGTATTTT
TRBJ1-5,.,.,TRBV6-1,CASSEQDSGNQPQHF,TGTGCCAGCAGTGAACAAGACTCAGGCAATCAGCCCCAGCATTTT
TRBJ1-1,TRBD1,.,TRBV6-1,CASSGTTGDTEAFF,TGTGCCAGCAGTGGGACGACAGGGGACACTGAAGCTTTCTTT
TRBJ1-3,.,once,TRBV5-4,CASSLSSISGNTIYF,TGTGCCAGCAGCTTGTCGAGTATCTCTGGAAACACCATATATTTT
TRBJ2-5,.,.,TRBV27,CASSQRDISVEQYF,TGTGCCAGCAGTCAACGGGACATCTCGGTTGAGCAGTACTTC
TRBJ1-3,.,.,TRBV7-8,CASSLGQIGNTIYF,TGTGCCAGCAGCTTGGGACAAATTGGAAACACCATATATTTT
TRBJ2-2,.,.,TRBV6-1,CASTRSRSTGELFF,TGTGCCAGCACGCGGAGCCGGTCCACCGGGGAGCTGTTTTTT
TRBJ2-4,TRBD2,once,TRBV13,CASSEGTSGRSGDF,TGTGCCAGCAGCGAGGGGACTAGCGGGAGGAGCGGGGACTTC
TRBJ2-3,TRBD2,.,TRBV7-8,CASSLLAGGGTDTQYF,TGTGCCAGCAGCTTACTAGCGGGAGGGGGCACAGATACGCAGTATTTT
TRBJ2-7,.,.,TRBV2,CASSGQGTGYEQYF,TGTGCCAGCAGTGGCCAGGGGACGGGCTACGAGCAGTACTTC
TRBJ2-6,.,.,TRBV27,CASRPGVSGANGLTF,TGTGCCAGCAGACCCGGAGTGTCTGGGGCCAACGGCCTGACTTTC
TRBJ2-7,TRBD1,.,TRBV9,CASSVGDGQGAFGEQYF,TGTGCCAGCAGCGTAGGGGATGGGCAGGGGGCATTTGGCGAGCAGTACTTC
TRBJ2-3,.,.,TRBV11-2,CASSLPPGDTQYF,TGTGCCAGCAGCTTACCGCCGGGTGATACGCAGTATTTT
TRBJ2-5,TRBD2,.,TRBV10-3,CATGLAGGQATQYF,TGTGCCACCGGACTAGCGGGGGGGCAAGCGACCCAGTACTTC
TRBJ2-7,TRBD1,.,TRBV28,CASRSTGNEQYF,TGTGCCAGCAGATCGACAGGGAACGAGCAGTACTTC
TRBJ1-5,.,.,TRBV19,CASTPARGLGQPQHF,TGTGCCAGTACCCCAGCCAGAGGGCTGGGTCAGCCCCAGCATTTT
TRBJ2-7,.,.,TRBV7-9,CASSLQGLNEQYF,TGTGCCAGCAGCTTGCAGGGTCTCAACGAGCAGTACTTC
TRBJ2-1,TRBD1,.,TRBV7-2,CASSTGQDHNEQFF,TGTGCCAGCAGTACGGGACAGGATCACAATGAGCAGTTCTTC
TRBJ1-3,.,once,TRBV7-6,CASSQPSDSGNTIYF,TGTGCCAGCAGCCAACCCAGTGACTCTGGAAACACCATATATTTT
TRBJ1-3,.,.,TRBV18,CASSLPPGSGNTIYF,TGTGCCAGCTCCCTCCCACCGGGCTCTGGAAACACCATATATTTT
TRBJ2-7,TRBD2,few,TRBV6-1,CASSVPRGGSYEQYF,TGTGCCAGCAGTGTACCCCGGGGGGGCTCCTACGAGCAGTACTTC
TRBJ1-5,.,.,TRBV7-4,CASSLELGDSNQPQHF,TGTGCCAGCAGCTTAGAGTTAGGGGATAGCAATCAGCCCCAGCATTTT
TRBJ2-1,TRBD1,.,TRBV30,CAWITPTGLRAYNEQFF,TGTGCCTGGATCACCCCGACAGGGCTAAGGGCCTACAATGAGCAGTTCTTC
TRBJ2-3,TRBD2,.,TRBV29-1,CSVVLAGVSTDTQYF,TGCAGCGTTGTCCTAGCGGGAGTGAGCACAGATACGCAGTATTTT
TRBJ1-2,.,.,TRBV15,CATSRAEGYGYTF,TGTGCCACCAGCAGAGCCGAGGGCTATGGCTACACCTTC
TRBJ2-7,TRBD1,once,TRBV11-3,CASSGRGNEQYF,TGTGCCAGCAGCGGCAGGGGGAACGAGCAGTACTTC
TRBJ2-1,.,.,TRBV4-2,CASSQRSTSQDEQFF,TGTGCCAGCAGCCAACGTTCGACTAGTCAGGATGAGCAGTTCTTC
TRBJ1-2,.,.,TRBV7-8,CASSLAGTTNYGYTF,TGTGCCAGCAGCTTAGCTGGGACAACCAACTATGGCTACACCTTC
TRBJ2-1,TRBD2,.,TRBV2,CASRGLAEDKSNEQFF,TGTGCCAGCAGAGGACTAGCGGAAGACAAGAGCAATGAGCAGTTCTTC